Below are 5 T cell receptor beta chains sequenced from a single sample in a study of T cell responses to AZD1222 COVID-19 vaccine. Measured with immunoSEQ multiplex PCR; TCRdb has only the in-frame clones, and not every one. The table records around 110,000 clones, roughly 90% of them present only once. The sample consisted of peripheral blood, taken on day 0 of AZD1222 vaccination. The receptors were gathered from an adult in good health.

The gene calls are TRBV18 and TRBJ1-2, with 8 nucleotides matching TRBD1. Losses at the gene ends were 6 bases for V and 3 bases for J; bases not matched to a gene: 6. This CDR3 is built from 14 residues. From germline, CDR1 is KGHSH and CDR2 LQKENI. The CDR3 DNA is TGTGCCAGCTCTCCGGGACAGGACCACTATGGCTACACCTTC. Translated, it gives CASSPGQDHYGYTF.

The count of this clone is one. The chain recombines TRBV7-9 with TRBJ1-6; 7 bases map to TRBD1. Per germline, CDR1 SEHNR and CDR2 FQNEAQ (reference sequence). The V segment lost 2 bases and the J segment 0 bases; nucleotides outside the gene matches: 4. CDR3 size: 17 residues. CDR3 coding DNA: TGTGCCAGCAGCTTAATGGCAGGGGGCTCCTATAATTCACCCCTCCACTTT. Translation: CASSLMAGGSYNSPLHF. The variable domain in full, completed from reference TRBV7-9 and TRBJ1-6, reads DTGVSQNPRHKITKRGQNVTFRCDPISEHNRLYWYRQTLGQGPEFLTYFQNEAQLEKSRLLSDRFSAERPKGSFSTLEIQRTEQGDSAMYLCASSLMAGGSYNSPLHFGNGTRLTVT.

The V call is TRBV7-2, the J call TRBJ1-6; tentative D call: TRBD1 (5 bases). Trimming took off 3 bases at V and 12 bases at J, with 9 bases between the two ends. The germline V gene encodes CDR1 SGHTA and CDR2 FQGNSA. This CDR3 is built from 12 residues. Here the CDR3 DNA reads TGTGCCAGCAGCTTTCCGACAGAACCCCTCCACTTT. Translated, it gives CASSFPTEPLHF.

The chain uses TRBV15 and TRBJ1-4; 10 bases fit TRBD1. J gave up 8 bases and V 1 base, and 4 bases lay outside the gene matches. Per the germline V gene, CDR1 is LNHNV and CDR2 is YYDKDF (reference sequence). CDR3 size: 15 residues. The CDR3 loop is CATSRVGQGWEKLFF. DNA for the CDR3: TGTGCCACCAGCAGAGTGGGACAGGGGTGGGAAAAACTGTTTTTT.

The J gene is TRBJ2-1, the V gene TRBV11-1, with TRBD2 matching over 13 bases. J lost 8 bases, V lost 1 base, and 5 bases had no gene match. In germline, CDR1 is SGHAT, CDR2 FQDESV (reference sequence). The CDR3 has 16 residues. The CDR3 here is CASSLGTSGRVYEQFF. The CDR3 bases are TGTGCCAGCAGCTTAGGGACTAGCGGGAGAGTGTATGAGCAGTTCTTC. Full variable domain (rest looked up from reference TRBV11-1 and TRBJ2-1): EAEVAQSPRYKITEKSQAVAFWCDPISGHATLYWYRQILGQGPELLVQFQDESVVDDSQLPKDRFSAERLKGVDSTLKIQPAELGDSAMYLCASSLGTSGRVYEQFFGPGTRLTVL.